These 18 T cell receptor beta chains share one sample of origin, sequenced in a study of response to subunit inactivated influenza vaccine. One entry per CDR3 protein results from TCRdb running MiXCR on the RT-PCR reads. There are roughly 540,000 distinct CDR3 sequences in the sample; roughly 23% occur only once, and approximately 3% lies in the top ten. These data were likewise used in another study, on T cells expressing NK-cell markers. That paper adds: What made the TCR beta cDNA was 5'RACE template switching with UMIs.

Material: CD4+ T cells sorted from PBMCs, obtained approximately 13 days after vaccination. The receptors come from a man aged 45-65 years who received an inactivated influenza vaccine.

The CDR3: CASSYNGVSVDTQYF. For the CDR3, the DNA is TGTGCCAGCAGTTACAACGGGGTTAGCGTAGATACGCAGTATTTT. The chain carries TRBV6-5 and TRBJ2-3; tentatively, D is TRBD2 (5 bases). Germline V gives CDR1 MNHEY, CDR2 SVGAGI. Trimming shortened V by 2 bases and J by 5 bases, and 14 bases separated the two germline ends. The CDR3 totals 15 residues.

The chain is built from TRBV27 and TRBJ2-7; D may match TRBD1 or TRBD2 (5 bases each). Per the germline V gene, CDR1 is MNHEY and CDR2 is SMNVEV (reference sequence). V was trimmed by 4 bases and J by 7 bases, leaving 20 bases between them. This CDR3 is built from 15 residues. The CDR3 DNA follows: TGTGCCAGCAGTTACGGTTTCTCAGGGACGTGGGAGCAGTACTTC. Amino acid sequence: CASSYGFSGTWEQYF.

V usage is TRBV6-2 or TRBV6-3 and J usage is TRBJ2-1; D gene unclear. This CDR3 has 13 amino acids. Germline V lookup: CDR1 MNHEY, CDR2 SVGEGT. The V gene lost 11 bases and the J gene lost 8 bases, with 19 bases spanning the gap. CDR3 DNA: TGTGCCGGACCGGGCAAACTCATCGATGAGCAGTTCTTC. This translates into CAGPGKLIDEQFF.

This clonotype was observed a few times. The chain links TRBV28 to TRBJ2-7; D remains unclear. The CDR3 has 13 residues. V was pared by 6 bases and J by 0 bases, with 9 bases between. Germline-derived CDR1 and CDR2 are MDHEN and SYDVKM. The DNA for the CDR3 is TGTGCCAGCAGGAAAGGCAACTCCTACGAGCAGTACTTC. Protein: CASRKGNSYEQYF.

DNA for the CDR3: TGCGCCAGCAGCCAAGATGCGCAGAGGACGGGCAATGAGCAGTTCTTC. Translation: CASSQDAQRTGNEQFF. The genes are TRBV4-3 and TRBJ2-1; D call uncertain. The V and J ends lost 0 bases and 6 bases respectively, with 15 bases between them. The CDR3 consists of 16 residues. Germline lookup yields CDR1 LGHNA and CDR2 YSLEER.

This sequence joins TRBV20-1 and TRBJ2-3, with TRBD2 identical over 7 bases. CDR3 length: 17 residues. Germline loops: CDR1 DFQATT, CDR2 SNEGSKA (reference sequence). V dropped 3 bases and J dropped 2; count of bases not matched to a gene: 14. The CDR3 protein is CSASPLADRALTDTQYF. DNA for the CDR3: TGCAGTGCTAGTCCGCTAGCGGATAGGGCCCTCACAGATACGCAGTATTTT.

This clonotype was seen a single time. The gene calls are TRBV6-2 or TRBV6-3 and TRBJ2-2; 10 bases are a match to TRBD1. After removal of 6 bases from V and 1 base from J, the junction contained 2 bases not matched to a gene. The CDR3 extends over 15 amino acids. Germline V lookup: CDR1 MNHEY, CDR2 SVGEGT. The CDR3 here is CASSWDRGNTGELFF. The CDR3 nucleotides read TGTGCCAGCAGCTGGGACAGGGGGAACACCGGGGAGCTGTTTTTT.

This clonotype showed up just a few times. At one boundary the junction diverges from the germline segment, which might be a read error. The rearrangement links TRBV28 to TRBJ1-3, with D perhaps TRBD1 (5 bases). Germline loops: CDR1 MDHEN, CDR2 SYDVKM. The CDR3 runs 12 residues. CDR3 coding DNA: TGTGCCAGCAGTTTGCTAGGACAACGGGTACATTTT. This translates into CASSLLGQRVHF.

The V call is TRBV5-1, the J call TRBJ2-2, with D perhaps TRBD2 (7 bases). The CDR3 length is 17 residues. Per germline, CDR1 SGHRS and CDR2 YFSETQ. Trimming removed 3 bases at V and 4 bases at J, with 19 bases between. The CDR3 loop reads CASSSLLRGAGTGELFF. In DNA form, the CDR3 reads TGCGCCAGCAGCTCACTGCTCCGGGGGGCTGGCACCGGGGAGCTGTTTTTT.

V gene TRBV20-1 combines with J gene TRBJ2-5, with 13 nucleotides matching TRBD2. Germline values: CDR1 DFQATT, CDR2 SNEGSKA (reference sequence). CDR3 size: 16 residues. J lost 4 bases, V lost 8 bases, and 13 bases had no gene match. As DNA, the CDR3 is TGCAGTATAAGCCCTGTGACTAGCGGGGGGAGAGAGACCCAGTACTTC. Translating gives CSISPVTSGGRETQYF.

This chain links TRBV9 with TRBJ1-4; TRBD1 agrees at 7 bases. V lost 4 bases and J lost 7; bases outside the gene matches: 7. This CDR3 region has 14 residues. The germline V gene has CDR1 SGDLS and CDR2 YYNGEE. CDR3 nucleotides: TGTGCCAGCAGCACACAGGGGATTGGTGAAAAACTGTTTTTT. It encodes CASSTQGIGEKLFF.

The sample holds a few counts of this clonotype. The CDR3 DNA reads as TGTGCCAGCAGGAACCCTTGCCGCGCCGAGCAGTACTTC. Its translation: CASRNPCRAEQYF. This chain links TRBV6-7 with TRBJ2-7; no clear D gene. TRBV6-7 is an ORF, with its function uncertain. The CDR3 covers 13 residues. V was clipped by 6 bases and J by 6 bases, with 15 bases between them.

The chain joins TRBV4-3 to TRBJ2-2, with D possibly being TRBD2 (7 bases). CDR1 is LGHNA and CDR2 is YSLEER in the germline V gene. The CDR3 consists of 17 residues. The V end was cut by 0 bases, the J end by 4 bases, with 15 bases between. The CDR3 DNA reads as TGCGCCAGCAGCCAAGATTCAAGGGGGGGAACCACCGGGGAGCTGTTTTTT. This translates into CASSQDSRGGTTGELFF.

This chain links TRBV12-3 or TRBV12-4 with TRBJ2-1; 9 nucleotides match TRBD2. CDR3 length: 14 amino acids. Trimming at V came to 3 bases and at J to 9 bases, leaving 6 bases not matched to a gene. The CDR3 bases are TGTGCCAGCAGTTTGGTTCCTAGCGGGACTGAGCAGTTCTTC. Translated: CASSLVPSGTEQFF.

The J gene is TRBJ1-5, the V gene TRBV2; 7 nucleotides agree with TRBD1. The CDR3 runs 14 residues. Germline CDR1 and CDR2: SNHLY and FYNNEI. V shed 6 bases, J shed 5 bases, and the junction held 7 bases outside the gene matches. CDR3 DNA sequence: TGTGCCAGCAGCGCGACAGGGAGACATCAGCCCCAGCATTTT. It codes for CASSATGRHQPQHF.

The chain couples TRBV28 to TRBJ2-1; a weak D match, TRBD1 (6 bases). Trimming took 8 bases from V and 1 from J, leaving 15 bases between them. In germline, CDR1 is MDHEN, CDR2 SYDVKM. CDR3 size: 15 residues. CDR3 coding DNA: TGTGCCAGCTCCACCGGGACACTGTCCTACAATGAGCAGTTCTTC. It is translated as CASSTGTLSYNEQFF.

The DNA for the CDR3 is TGTGCCAGCAGTGAACAGGGACCCCCAGATACGCAGTATTTT. It encodes CASSEQGPPDTQYF. The rearrangement links TRBV6-1 to TRBJ2-3, with D possibly being TRBD1 or TRBD2 (5 bases each). The V and J ends lost 2 bases and 4 bases respectively, with 10 bases between them. The V gene's germline CDR1 is MNHNS and CDR2 SASEGT. The CDR3 spans 14 residues.

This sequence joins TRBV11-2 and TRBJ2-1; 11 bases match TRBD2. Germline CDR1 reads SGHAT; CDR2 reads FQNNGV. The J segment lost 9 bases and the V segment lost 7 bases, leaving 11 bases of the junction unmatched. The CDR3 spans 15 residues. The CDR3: CASIISGGASVEQFF. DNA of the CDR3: TGTGCCAGCATCATTAGCGGGGGGGCCTCTGTTGAGCAGTTCTTC.